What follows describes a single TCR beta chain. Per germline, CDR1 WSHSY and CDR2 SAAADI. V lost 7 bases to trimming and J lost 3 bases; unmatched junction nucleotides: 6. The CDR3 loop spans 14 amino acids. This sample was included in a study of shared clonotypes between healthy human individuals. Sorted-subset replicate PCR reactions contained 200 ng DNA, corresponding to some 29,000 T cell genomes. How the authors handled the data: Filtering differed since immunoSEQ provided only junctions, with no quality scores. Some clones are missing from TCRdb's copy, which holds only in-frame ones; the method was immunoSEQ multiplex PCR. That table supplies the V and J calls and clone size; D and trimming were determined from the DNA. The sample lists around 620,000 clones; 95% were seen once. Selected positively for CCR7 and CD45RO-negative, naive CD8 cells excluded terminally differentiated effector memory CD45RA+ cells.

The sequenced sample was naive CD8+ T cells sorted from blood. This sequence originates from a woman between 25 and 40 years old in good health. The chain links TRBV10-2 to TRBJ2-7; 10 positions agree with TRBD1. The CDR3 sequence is CASTETGGRYEQYF. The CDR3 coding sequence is TGCGCCAGCACAGAGACAGGGGGCCGCTACGAGCAGTACTTC.